The present TCR beta chain was sequenced within a study of blood T cell repertoires in COVID-19. Some clones are missing from TCRdb's copy, which holds only in-frame ones; the method was immunoSEQ multiplex PCR. The table has about 170,000 clones, around nine tenths seen once. CDR3 length equals 13 residues. CDR1 and CDR2 from the germline V gene are SEHNR and FQNEAQ (reference sequence). V was shortened by 1 base and J by 4 bases, with 5 bases between the two germline ends. The source of this sequence is a man aged 65 to 79 with acute or convalescent COVID-19. The sequenced sample consisted of peripheral blood. The rearrangement joins TRBV7-9 to TRBJ2-1, with D uncertain. CDR3 DNA: TGTGCCAGCAGCTTAGGGCAGTACAATGAGCAGTTCTTC. Protein: CASSLGQYNEQFF.